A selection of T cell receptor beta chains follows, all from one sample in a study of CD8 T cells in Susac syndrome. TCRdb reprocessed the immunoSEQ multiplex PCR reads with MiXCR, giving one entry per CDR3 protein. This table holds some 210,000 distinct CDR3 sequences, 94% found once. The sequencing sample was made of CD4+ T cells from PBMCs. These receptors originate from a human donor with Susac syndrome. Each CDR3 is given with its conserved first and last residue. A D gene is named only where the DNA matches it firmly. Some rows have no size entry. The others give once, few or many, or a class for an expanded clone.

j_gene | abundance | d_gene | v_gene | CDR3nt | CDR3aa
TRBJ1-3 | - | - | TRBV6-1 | TGTGCCAGCAGCTGGACTCCACCGGGACTCGAGGGTGGAAACACCATATATTTT | CASSWTPPGLEGGNTIYF
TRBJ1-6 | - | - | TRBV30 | TGTGCCTGGAGTGGACCTAATTCACCCCTCCACTTT | CAWSGPNSPLHF
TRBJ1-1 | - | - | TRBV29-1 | TGCAGCGCGCCTCAGGGCGGGTCTGAAGCTTTCTTT | CSAPQGGSEAFF
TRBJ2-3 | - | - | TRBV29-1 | TGCAGCGTTGGAAGGGGGGGCACAGATACGCAGTATTTT | CSVGRGGTDTQYF
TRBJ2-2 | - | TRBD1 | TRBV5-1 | TGCGCCAGCAGCTTGGGGGACAGGGCCCTCACCGGGGAGCTGTTTTTT | CASSLGDRALTGELFF
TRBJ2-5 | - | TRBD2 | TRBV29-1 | TGCAGCGTTGCGGGCGGGGGGGCCGGAGAGACCCAGTACTTC | CSVAGGGAGETQYF
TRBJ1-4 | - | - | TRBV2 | TGTGCCAGCGAGGGCGCAACTAATGAAAAACTGTTTTTT | CASEGATNEKLFF
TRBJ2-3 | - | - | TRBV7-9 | TGTGCCAGCAGCTTATTGAAGGGAGGAACAGATACGCAGTATTTT | CASSLLKGGTDTQYF
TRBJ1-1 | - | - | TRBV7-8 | TGTGCCAGCAGCATCATGGACGGGAACACTGAAGCTTTCTTT | CASSIMDGNTEAFF
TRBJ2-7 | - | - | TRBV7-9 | TGTGCCAGCAGCTTATCTCTAGGGTCCAACGAGCAGTACTTC | CASSLSLGSNEQYF
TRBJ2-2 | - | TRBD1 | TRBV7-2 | TGTGCCAGCAGCTACGACAGGGGGCGCGGGGAGCTGTTTTTT | CASSYDRGRGELFF
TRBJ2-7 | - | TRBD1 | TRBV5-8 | TGTGCCAGCAGCTTGCGCCGGGACAGATCCTACGAGCAGTACTTC | CASSLRRDRSYEQYF
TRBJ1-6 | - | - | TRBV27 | TGTGCCAGCAGTCCTCCCCGGGGCAGATTTAATTCACCCCTCCACTTT | CASSPPRGRFNSPLHF
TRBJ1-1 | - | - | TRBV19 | TGTGCCATACTTCTGGGGGGCACTGAAGCTTTCTTT | CAILLGGTEAFF
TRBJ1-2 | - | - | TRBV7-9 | TGTGCCAGCAGCCCTACCTCGACGGGTGGCTACACCTTC | CASSPTSTGGYTF
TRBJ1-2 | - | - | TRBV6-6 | TGTGCCAGCAGTTACCAAGGGGATGGCTACACCTTC | CASSYQGDGYTF
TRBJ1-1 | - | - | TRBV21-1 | TGTGCCAGCAGCAAAGGAGGGGGACTGCGTGCTTTCTTT | CASSKGGGLRAFF
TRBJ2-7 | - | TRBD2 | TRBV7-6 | TGTGCCAGCAGCTTAGCGCGCGGGGGGGAGATATACGAGCAGTACTTC | CASSLARGGEIYEQYF
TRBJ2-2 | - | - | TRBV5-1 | TGCGCCAGCAGCTTGGAGGGAAGGGGGACCGGGGAGCTGTTTTTT | CASSLEGRGTGELFF
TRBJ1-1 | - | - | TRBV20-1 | TGCAGTGCTAGAGATCCGACCTCGTTCGCTGAAGCTTTCTTT | CSARDPTSFAEAFF
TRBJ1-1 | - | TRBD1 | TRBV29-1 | TGCAGCGTTGGGCAGGGGGGATCTGAAGCTTTCTTT | CSVGQGGSEAFF
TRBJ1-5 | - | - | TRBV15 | TGTGCCACCAGCAGCCTCGTCGGGGACCAGCCCCAGCATTTT | CATSSLVGDQPQHF
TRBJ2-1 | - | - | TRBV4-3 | TGCGCCAGCAGCCAAGATTTTGGGGCAGGGGTCAACAATGAGCAGTTCTTC | CASSQDFGAGVNNEQFF
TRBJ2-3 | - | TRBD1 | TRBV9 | TGTGCCAGCAGCCTTCGACAGGGTAGGGGCACAGATACGCAGTATTTT | CASSLRQGRGTDTQYF
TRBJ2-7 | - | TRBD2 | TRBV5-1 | TGCGCCAGCAGGGGCGAGGGGAGGGACTTCGAGCAGTACTTC | CASRGEGRDFEQYF
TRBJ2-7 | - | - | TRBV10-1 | TGCGCCAGCAGTGAGAATCGGTTTGGGTCCTACGAGCAGTACTTC | CASSENRFGSYEQYF
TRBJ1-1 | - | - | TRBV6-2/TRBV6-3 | TGTGCCAGCAGTTACTCGGACACTGAAGCTTTCTTT | CASSYSDTEAFF
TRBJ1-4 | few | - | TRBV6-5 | TGTGCCAGCAGGGAGCCGGCCGGGTTTAATGAAAAACTGTTTTTT | CASREPAGFNEKLFF
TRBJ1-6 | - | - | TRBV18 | TGTGCCAGCTCGGAAAGTAATTCACCCCTCCACTTT | CASSESNSPLHF
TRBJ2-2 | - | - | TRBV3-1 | TGTGCCAGCAGCCAAGTAGGAGGGTTCGCCGGGGAGCTGTTTTTT | CASSQVGGFAGELFF
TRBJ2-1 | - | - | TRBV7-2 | TGTGCCAGCAGCCAGAGGGGGGATGAGCAGTTCTTC | CASSQRGDEQFF
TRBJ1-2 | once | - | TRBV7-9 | TGTGCCAGCAGCCCGCCCGCGGGACCTCACTATGGCTACACCTTC | CASSPPAGPHYGYTF
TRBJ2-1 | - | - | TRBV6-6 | TGTGCCAGCAGTTACTTGTCCGGGGGTAACTACAATGAGCAGTTCTTC | CASSYLSGGNYNEQFF
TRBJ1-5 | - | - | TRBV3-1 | TGTGCCAGCAGCCAAGACTCGGGCTCAAATCAGCCCCAGCATTTT | CASSQDSGSNQPQHF
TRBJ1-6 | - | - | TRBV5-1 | TGCGCCAGCAGCTTGCAACAGGGAGGCTCACCCCTCCACTTT | CASSLQQGGSPLHF
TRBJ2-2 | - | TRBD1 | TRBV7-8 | TGTGCCAGCAGCAGCACCGGGACAGGGATGGCGAACACCGGGGAGCTGTTTTTT | CASSSTGTGMANTGELFF
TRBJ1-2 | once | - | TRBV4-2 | TGTGCCAGCAGCCAAGACAGGGGAGAATATGGCTACACCTTC | CASSQDRGEYGYTF
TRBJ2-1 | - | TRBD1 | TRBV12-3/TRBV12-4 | TGTGCCAGCAGGCCGGGACAGGGGGGCTACAATGAGCAGTTCTTC | CASRPGQGGYNEQFF
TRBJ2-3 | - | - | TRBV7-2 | TGTGCCAGCAGCTTAGGGCCGGCGCTCGATACGCAGTATTTT | CASSLGPALDTQYF
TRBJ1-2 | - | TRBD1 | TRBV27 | TGTGCCAGCAGTCTCCGACAGGGAGGTAACTATGGCTACACCTTC | CASSLRQGGNYGYTF
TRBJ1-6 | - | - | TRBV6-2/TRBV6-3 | TGTGCCAGCAGTTACGATGCCTCCTATAATTCACCCCTCCACTTT | CASSYDASYNSPLHF